This T cell receptor (beta chain) was found in a study of blood T cell repertoires in COVID-19. The data were produced by immunoSEQ multiplex PCR, yet TCRdb's version contains in-frame clones alone and is incomplete. The sample holds 300,000 to 450,000 clones, approximately 91% seen once. V lost 2 bases to trimming and J lost 3 bases; unmatched junction nucleotides: 3. This CDR3 contains 15 residues. The germline CDR1 and CDR2 sequences are SGHNT and YYREEE (reference sequence). The sequenced sample consisted of PBMCs or T cells enriched from blood (not recorded which). The receptor was isolated from a woman in her thirties who had been exposed to COVID-19. The rearrangement uses TRBV5-4 and TRBJ2-2, with 8 bases lining up with TRBD1. CDR3 residues: CASSFQGADTGELFF. Written as DNA, the CDR3 is TGTGCCAGCAGCTTTCAGGGGGCTGACACCGGGGAGCTGTTTTTT.